Listed below are T cell receptor beta chains from one sample, sequenced in a study of neoadjuvant nivolumab and ipilimumab in lung cancer. Measured with immunoSEQ multiplex PCR; TCRdb has only the in-frame clones, and not every one. This table holds more than 20,000 clones, 82% found once. Sequences were derived from tumor tissue, sampled after neoadjuvant nivolumab, alone or with ipilimumab, at or shortly before surgery. All receptors come from an adult with non-small cell lung cancer. The CDR3 runs from the conserved cysteine through the conserved F or W. The order of the fields is D gene, J gene, CDR3 length, V gene, clone size, CDR3 protein, CDR3 DNA. The D gene is left open where the match is weak. Clone size appears in some rows only: once, few, many, or a class for an expanded clone.

>TRBD1|TRBJ2-4|17|TRBV27|NA
CASSPSRTGLAKNIQYF
TGTGCCAGCAGTCCCTCTCGGACAGGGCTAGCCAAAAACATTCAGTACTTC
>NA|TRBJ2-1|15|TRBV5-4|NA
CASSSRDLLYNEQFF
TGTGCCAGCAGCTCCCGGGACCTCCTCTACAATGAGCAGTTCTTC
>TRBD1|TRBJ2-7|13|TRBV2|NA
CASRRDREYEQYF
TGTGCCAGCAGGAGGGACAGGGAGTACGAGCAGTACTTC
>NA|TRBJ1-4|13|TRBV2|NA
CASSDATLEKLFF
TGTGCCAGCAGTGATGCGACTCTTGAAAAACTGTTTTTT
>NA|TRBJ2-7|15|TRBV18|NA
CASSPPRTLIGEQYF
TGTGCCAGCTCACCACCCCGGACTCTTATAGGGGAGCAGTACTTC
>TRBD1|TRBJ2-7|16|TRBV18|NA
CASSPRTGDNPYEQYF
TGTGCCAGCTCACCCCGGACAGGGGACAACCCCTACGAGCAGTACTTC
>NA|TRBJ1-1|18|TRBV28|NA
CASSLEWIPGARGTEAFF
TGTGCCAGCAGTCTGGAGTGGATTCCGGGGGCCCGGGGCACTGAAGCTTTCTTT
>TRBD1|TRBJ1-5|15|TRBV30|NA
CAWSPGQGANQPQHF
TGTGCCTGGAGTCCCGGACAGGGGGCGAATCAGCCCCAGCATTTT
>NA|TRBJ1-4|13|TRBV29-1|NA
CSVSRGTNEKLFF
TGCAGCGTTTCCAGGGGAACTAATGAAAAACTGTTTTTT
>TRBD1|TRBJ1-1|18|TRBV5-1|NA
CASRGAFDSDRVNTEAFF
TGCGCCAGCAGAGGGGCGTTCGACTCGGACAGGGTGAACACTGAAGCTTTCTTT
>NA|TRBJ2-7|12|TRBV28|NA
CASSTGEDEQYF
TGTGCCAGCAGTACAGGGGAGGACGAGCAGTACTTC
>NA|TRBJ2-7|14|TRBV11-2|NA
CASSLAGQTYEQYF
TGTGCCAGCAGCTTAGCCGGACAGACTTACGAGCAGTACTTC
>NA|TRBJ2-7|16|TRBV2|NA
CASSEEGGVLLYEQYF
TGTGCCAGCAGTGAAGAAGGAGGGGTCCTCTTATACGAGCAGTACTTC
>TRBD2|TRBJ2-7|14|TRBV5-1|once
CASSWGLAGDEQYF
TGCGCCAGCAGCTGGGGACTAGCGGGAGACGAGCAGTACTTC
>NA|TRBJ1-5|15|TRBV25-1|NA
CASSEFGRENQPQHF
TGTGCCAGCAGTGAATTCGGCCGGGAGAATCAGCCCCAGCATTTT
>NA|TRBJ2-7|12|TRBV7-6|NA
CASSSTEGEQYF
TGTGCCAGCAGCTCTACGGAGGGCGAGCAGTACTTC
>TRBD2|TRBJ2-7|15|TRBV11-2|NA
CASSPRLAYSYEQYF
TGTGCCAGCAGTCCAAGACTAGCGTACTCCTACGAGCAGTACTTC
>NA|TRBJ2-7|14|TRBV5-1|NA
CASRLATGNYEQYF
TGCGCCAGCAGACTCGCAACCGGGAACTACGAGCAGTACTTC
>TRBD1|TRBJ1-1|14|TRBV6-5|NA
CASRKTGGGTEAFF
TGTGCCAGCAGAAAGACAGGGGGCGGCACTGAAGCTTTCTTT
>NA|TRBJ2-7|11|TRBV18|NA
CASFENYEQYF
TGTGCCAGCTTCGAAAACTACGAGCAGTACTTC
>TRBD1|TRBJ1-2|13|TRBV5-4|NA
CASSFRQGDGYTF
TGTGCCAGCAGCTTTCGACAGGGGGATGGCTACACCTTC
>TRBD1|TRBJ1-4|13|TRBV11-3|NA
CASKEGAGEKLFF
TGTGCCAGCAAAGAGGGGGCAGGAGAAAAACTGTTTTTT
>NA|TRBJ2-7|16|TRBV6-5|NA
CASSYSADTNSYEQYF
TGTGCCAGCAGTTACTCAGCGGACACTAACTCCTACGAGCAGTACTTC
>NA|TRBJ2-7|13|TRBV7-2|few
CASSTTASYEQYF
TGTGCCAGCAGCACCACGGCCTCCTACGAGCAGTACTTC
>NA|TRBJ2-1|17|TRBV5-1|NA
CASSPARGADSYNEQFF
TGCGCCAGCAGCCCGGCGAGAGGGGCGGACTCCTACAATGAGCAGTTCTTC
>NA|TRBJ2-5|17|TRBV7-2|once
CASSSQGAQYFAETQYF
NA
>NA|TRBJ2-7|16|TRBV5-1|NA
CASSLESGDAPYEQYF
TGCGCCAGCAGCTTGGAGTCGGGGGACGCCCCCTACGAGCAGTACTTC
>NA|TRBJ2-7|14|TRBV7-8|NA
CASSLTSRQNEQYF
TGTGCCAGCAGCTTAACTAGCCGTCAAAACGAGCAGTACTTC
>NA|TRBJ1-2|16|TRBV30|NA
CAWSRAGGTRNYGYTF
TGTGCCTGGAGTCGGGCAGGTGGAACTAGGAACTATGGCTACACCTTC
>TRBD2|TRBJ2-2|16|TRBV5-4|NA
CASSLSGRGGTGELFF
TGTGCCAGCAGCTTGAGCGGGAGAGGTGGCACCGGGGAGCTGTTTTTT
>TRBD2|TRBJ2-7|15|TRBV5-1|NA
CASSLAPSGLYEQYF
TGCGCCAGCAGCTTAGCCCCTAGCGGGCTTTACGAGCAGTACTTC
>NA|TRBJ1-2|11|TRBV28|few
CASSRGRGYTF
TGTGCCAGCAGTAGGGGACGGGGCTACACCTTC
>NA|TRBJ1-2|13|TRBV6-1|NA
CASSEAASYGYTF
TGTGCCAGCAGTGAAGCGGCCTCCTATGGCTACACCTTC
>TRBD2|TRBJ2-1|15|TRBV5-1|NA
CASSTSGTRGNEQFF
TGCGCCAGCAGCACCTCCGGGACTAGGGGGAATGAGCAGTTCTTC
>NA|TRBJ2-7|13|TRBV12-2|NA
CASRFPAWYEQYF
TGTGCAAGTCGCTTCCCCGCTTGGTACGAGCAGTACTTC
>NA|TRBJ2-5|15|TRBV5-4|NA
CASSLDGSGRETQYF
TGTGCCAGCAGCTTGGACGGGAGTGGAAGAGAGACCCAGTACTTC
>NA|TRBJ2-3|14|TRBV13|NA
CASSLGLRTDTQYF
TGTGCCAGCAGCTTAGGACTACGCACAGATACGCAGTATTTT
>NA|TRBJ2-2|17|TRBV7-9|NA
CASSPLRDRGNTGELFF
TGTGCCAGCAGCCCACTCCGGGACCGAGGAAACACCGGGGAGCTGTTTTTT
>NA|TRBJ1-2|15|TRBV5-5|few
CASSLEPWQGHGYTF
TGTGCCAGCAGCTTGGAACCTTGGCAGGGGCATGGCTACACCTTC
>NA|TRBJ1-5|12|TRBV14|NA
CASSRGYQPQHF
TGTGCCAGCAGTCGAGGGTATCAGCCCCAGCATTTT
>NA|TRBJ2-2|16|TRBV11-3|NA
CASSPGQGANTGELFF
TGTGCCAGCAGCCCCGGGCAGGGCGCGAACACCGGGGAGCTGTTTTTT
>TRBD1|TRBJ2-1|15|TRBV5-4|NA
CASSFRQGNIGEQFF
TGTGCCAGCAGCTTCCGACAGGGCAACATCGGTGAGCAGTTCTTC
>NA|TRBJ2-3|13|TRBV27|NA
CASSLGGTDTQYF
TGTGCCAGCAGTTTGGGGGGCACAGATACGCAGTATTTT
>TRBD2|TRBJ2-1|16|TRBV4-2|NA
CASSQDLLAGGGEQFF
TGTGCCAGCAGCCAAGACTTACTAGCGGGAGGAGGGGAGCAGTTCTTC
>NA|TRBJ2-2|12|TRBV10-2|NA
CASGRGGGELFF
TGCGCCAGCGGGAGGGGGGGCGGGGAGCTGTTTTTT
>NA|TRBJ1-2|11|TRBV30|few
CAWIRGGGYTF
TGTGCCTGGATCAGGGGAGGTGGCTACACCTTC
>TRBD1|TRBJ2-7|14|TRBV5-1|NA
CASSPDRAGYEQYF
TGCGCCAGCAGCCCCGACAGGGCGGGCTACGAGCAGTACTTC
>NA|TRBJ1-1|12|TRBV14|NA
CASSPFNTEAFF
TGTGCCAGCAGCCCCTTTAACACTGAAGCTTTCTTT
>TRBD1|TRBJ1-1|12|TRBV28|few
CASRRQGFVAFF
TGTGCCAGCAGAAGACAGGGATTTGTAGCTTTCTTT
>TRBD2|TRBJ2-2|15|TRBV5-1|NA
CASMTSATNTGELFF
TGCGCCAGCATGACTAGCGCAACGAACACCGGGGAGCTGTTTTTT
>NA|TRBJ1-4|16|TRBV7-2|NA
CASSLLPGQRNEKLFF
TGTGCCAGCAGCCTCCTCCCGGGACAACGGAATGAAAAACTGTTTTTT
>NA|TRBJ2-1|15|TRBV7-8|NA
CASNSAGTLNNEQFF
TGTGCCAGCAACTCTGCGGGCACCTTGAACAATGAGCAGTTCTTC
>TRBD1|TRBJ1-2|15|TRBV28|once
CASSANQGARYGYTF
TGTGCCAGCAGTGCCAATCAGGGGGCCCGCTATGGCTACACCTTC
>NA|TRBJ1-1|16|TRBV10-2|NA
CASSGGRQRINTEAFF
TGCGCCAGCAGTGGGGGGAGACAGCGTATAAACACTGAAGCTTTCTTT
>NA|TRBJ2-7|15|TRBV11-3|NA
CASSSDSGTTKEQYF
TGTGCCAGCAGCTCAGACTCCGGGACGACGAAAGAGCAGTACTTC
>NA|TRBJ2-5|17|TRBV7-6|NA
CASSLAWAGRGQETQYF
TGTGCCAGCAGCTTAGCGTGGGCGGGGAGAGGACAAGAGACCCAGTACTTC
>TRBD2|TRBJ2-3|14|TRBV10-2|NA
CASSLAGVADTQYF
TGCGCCAGCAGTCTAGCGGGAGTGGCAGATACGCAGTATTTT
>TRBD2|TRBJ2-2|15|TRBV28|NA
CASSYGLGETGELFF
TGTGCCAGCAGCTATGGACTAGGGGAAACCGGGGAGCTGTTTTTT
>TRBD1|TRBJ1-2|14|TRBV11-3|NA
CASSSGQINYGYTF
TGTGCCAGCAGCTCGGGACAGATAAACTATGGCTACACCTTC